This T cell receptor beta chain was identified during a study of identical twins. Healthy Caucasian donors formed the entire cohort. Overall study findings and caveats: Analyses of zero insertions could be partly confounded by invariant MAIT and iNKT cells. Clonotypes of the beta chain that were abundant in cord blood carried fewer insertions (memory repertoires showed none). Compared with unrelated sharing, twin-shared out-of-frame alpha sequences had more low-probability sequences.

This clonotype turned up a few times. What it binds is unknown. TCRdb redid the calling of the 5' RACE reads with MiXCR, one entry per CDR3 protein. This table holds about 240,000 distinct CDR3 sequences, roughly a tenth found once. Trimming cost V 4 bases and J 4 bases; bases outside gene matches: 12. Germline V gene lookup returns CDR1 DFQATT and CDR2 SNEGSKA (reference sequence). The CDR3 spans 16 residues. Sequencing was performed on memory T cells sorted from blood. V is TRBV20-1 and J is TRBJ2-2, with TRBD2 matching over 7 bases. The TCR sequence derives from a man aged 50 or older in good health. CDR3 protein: CSATPFGRESTGELFF. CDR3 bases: TGCAGTGCTACGCCGTTTGGGCGGGAGTCCACCGGGGAGCTGTTTTTT.